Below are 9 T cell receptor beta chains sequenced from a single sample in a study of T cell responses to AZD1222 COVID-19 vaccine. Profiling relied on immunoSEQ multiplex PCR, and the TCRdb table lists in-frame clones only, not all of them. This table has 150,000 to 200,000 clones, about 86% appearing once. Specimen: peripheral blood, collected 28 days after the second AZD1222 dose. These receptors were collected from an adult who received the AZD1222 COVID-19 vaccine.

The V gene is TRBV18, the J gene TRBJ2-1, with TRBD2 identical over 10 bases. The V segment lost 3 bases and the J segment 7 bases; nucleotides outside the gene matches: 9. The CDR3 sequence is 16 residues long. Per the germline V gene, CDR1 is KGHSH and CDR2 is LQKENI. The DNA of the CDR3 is TGTGCCAGCTCACCCCCCTCAGCGGGGGGGGCGAATGAGCAGTTCTTC. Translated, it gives CASSPPSAGGANEQFF.

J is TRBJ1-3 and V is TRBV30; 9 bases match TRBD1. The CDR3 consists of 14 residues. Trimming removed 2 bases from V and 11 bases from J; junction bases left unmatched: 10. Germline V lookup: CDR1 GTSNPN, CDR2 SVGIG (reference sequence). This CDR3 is CAWSISGTGNAIYF. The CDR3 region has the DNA TGTGCCTGGAGTATATCCGGGACAGGGAACGCCATATATTTT.

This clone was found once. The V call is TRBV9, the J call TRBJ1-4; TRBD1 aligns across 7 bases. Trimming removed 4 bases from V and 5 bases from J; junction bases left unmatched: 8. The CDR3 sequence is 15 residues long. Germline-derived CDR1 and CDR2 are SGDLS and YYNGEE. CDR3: CASSFRTGRNEKLFF. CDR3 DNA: TGTGCCAGCAGCTTCCGGACAGGCCGGAATGAAAAACTGTTTTTT.

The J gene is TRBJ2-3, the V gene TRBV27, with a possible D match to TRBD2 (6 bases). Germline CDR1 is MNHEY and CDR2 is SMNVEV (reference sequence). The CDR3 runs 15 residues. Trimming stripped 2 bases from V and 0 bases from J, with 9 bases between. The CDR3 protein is CASSLGGTSTDTQYF. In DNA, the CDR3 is TGTGCCAGCAGTTTAGGAGGGACTAGCACAGATACGCAGTATTTT.

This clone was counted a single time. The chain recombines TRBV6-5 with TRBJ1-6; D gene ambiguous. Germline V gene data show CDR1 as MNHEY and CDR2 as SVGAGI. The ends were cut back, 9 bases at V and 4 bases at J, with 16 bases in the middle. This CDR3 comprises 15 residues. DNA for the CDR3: TGTGCCAGTCGGATGACCCACCAATATAATTCACCCCTCCACTTT. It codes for CASRMTHQYNSPLHF.

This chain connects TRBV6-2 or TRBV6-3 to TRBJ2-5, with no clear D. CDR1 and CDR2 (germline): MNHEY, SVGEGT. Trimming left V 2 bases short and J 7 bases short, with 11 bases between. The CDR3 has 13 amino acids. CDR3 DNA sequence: TGTGCCAGCAGTTACGGCGGAGAGAGGACCCAGTACTTC. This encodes CASSYGGERTQYF.

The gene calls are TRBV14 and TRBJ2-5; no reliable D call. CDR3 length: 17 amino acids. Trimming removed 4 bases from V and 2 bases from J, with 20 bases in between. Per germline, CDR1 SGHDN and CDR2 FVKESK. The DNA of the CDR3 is TGTGCCAGCAGCCTAGCCGGCTCTGGAACTTTTCAAGAGACCCAGTACTTC. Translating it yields CASSLAGSGTFQETQYF.

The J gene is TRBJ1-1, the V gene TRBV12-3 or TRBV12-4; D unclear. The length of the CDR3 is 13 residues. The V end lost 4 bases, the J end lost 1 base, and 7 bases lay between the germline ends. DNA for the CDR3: TGTGCCAGCAGTTCCACACCGAACACTGAAGCTTTCTTT. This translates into CASSSTPNTEAFF.

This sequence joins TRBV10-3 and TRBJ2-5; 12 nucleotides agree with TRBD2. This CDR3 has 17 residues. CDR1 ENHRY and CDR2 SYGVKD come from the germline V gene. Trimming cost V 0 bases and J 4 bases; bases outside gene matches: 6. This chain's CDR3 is CAISESRPTSGGETQYF. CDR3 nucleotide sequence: TGTGCCATCAGTGAGTCCCGACCGACTAGCGGGGGAGAGACCCAGTACTTC.